This paragraph reports one TCR beta chain. Its antigen remains unknown. The source of the sample is a study of T-cell memory formation after mild COVID-19. On the study more broadly: TCR clusters were largely donor specific.

Study-level results: SARS-CoV-2 specificity of second-wave clones peaking day 37 was unconfirmed. Day 15 to 85 contracting clones showed balanced CD4/CD8; later expanders leaned CD4+.

With constant-segment primers, 5'RACE yielded cDNA libraries of TCR alpha and TCR beta that carried sample barcodes and UMIs. TCRdb recomputed calls from the 5' RACE reads with MiXCR, one row per CDR3 protein. The data show around 300,000 distinct CDR3 sequences, roughly 13% seen once. The ends lost 2 bases at V and 3 bases at J; junction bases unmatched: 8. CDR1 is SEHNR and CDR2 is FQNEAQ in the germline V gene (reference sequence). The CDR3 consists of 16 residues. What was sequenced was PBMCs or a T cell subset sorted from them (not recorded which). The TCR originated in a man in his late teens or twenties who had mild COVID-19 (a few samples of this study predate the infection). Cell type and time point are not known. The V and J genes are TRBV7-9 and TRBJ2-7, with 9 positions matching TRBD1. The DNA for the CDR3 is TGTGCCAGCAGCTTATCAACGGGACAGGGCTTCTACGAGCAGTACTTC. It is translated as CASSLSTGQGFYEQYF.